Below are 5 T cell receptor beta chains sequenced from a single sample in a study of metastatic and nonmetastatic thyroid tumors (dated by TCRdb to the early 2020s). Before undergoing thyroid surgery, none of the patients had been given any kind of treatment. Receptor amplification or capture employed PCR. The data were produced on an Illumina HiSeq 4000. TCRdb redid the processing of the public reads, applying fastp at Q25 and MiXCR, and retained in-frame beta chains. In this sample the table shows 9,000 to 15,000 clones, around 30% of which occur a single time. About 10% of the sample comes from the top ten. The sequenced sample consisted of tumor tissue. The receptor set was obtained from a female donor with papillary thyroid cancer or a benign thyroid nodule (not recorded which). Some clones in this sample may be carry-over from other donors' samples.

V usage is TRBV12-3 or TRBV12-4 and J usage is TRBJ1-5; maybe TRBD1 (6 bases). V lost 5 bases and J lost 2, with 16 bases in between. This CDR3 has 16 residues. The CDR3 region has the DNA TGTGCCAGCAGTCCCGGACAGCTTAGGGGCAATCAGCCCCAGCATTTT. This sequence encodes CASSPGQLRGNQPQHF.

The V call is TRBV3-1, the J call TRBJ2-7; D gene uncertain. V was pared by 3 bases and J by 4 bases, with 7 bases between. Germline V CDR1 and CDR2: LGHDT, YNNKEL (reference sequence). This CDR3 contains 12 residues. The CDR3 loop reads CASSHLGYEQYF. The CDR3 coding sequence is TGTGCCAGCAGCCATTTGGGGTACGAGCAGTACTTC.

J is TRBJ1-2 and V is TRBV30; no firm D call. Per the germline V gene, CDR1 is GTSNPN and CDR2 is SVGIG (reference sequence). Trimming left V 2 bases short and J 7 bases short, with 5 bases between. CDR3 length: 10 amino acids. CDR3: CAWSRGGYTF. The DNA for the CDR3 is TGTGCCTGGAGTCGGGGTGGCTACACCTTC.

This clone was detected ten times or more. This sequence joins TRBV20-1 and TRBJ1-4, with TRBD1 identical over 7 bases. The CDR3 covers 15 residues. With V trimmed by 0 bases and J by 8 bases, 9 bases remained unmatched. Germline-derived CDR1 and CDR2 are DFQATT and SNEGSKA (reference sequence). The CDR3 region is CSAREKTGTAEKLFF. The CDR3 DNA follows: TGCAGTGCTAGAGAGAAAACCGGGACAGCCGAAAAACTGTTTTTT.

This chain links TRBV6-1 with TRBJ2-5, with 9 positions matching TRBD1. CDR3 length equals 16 residues. Germline-derived CDR1 and CDR2 are MNHNS and SASEGT. V dropped 3 bases and J dropped 5; count of bases not matched to a gene: 10. CDR3 bases: TGTGCCAGCAGTGAGATCCCGGGACAGGGTTCGGAGACCCAGTACTTC. This sequence encodes CASSEIPGQGSETQYF.